Below, 2 T cell receptor beta chains from the same sample are listed, as sequenced in a study of blood T cell repertoires in COVID-19. Libraries were prepared by immunoSEQ multiplex PCR; TCRdb keeps only in-frame clonotypes and omits some of them. The sample lists approximately 35,000 clones, around nine tenths occurring once. The sample was peripheral blood. These receptors all come from a human donor in a cohort sampled during active COVID-19.

V is TRBV7-3 and J is TRBJ2-7, with TRBD1 matching 8 bases. With 5 bases clipped from V and 3 bases from J, the junction kept 3 bases outside the gene matches. CDR1 is SGHTA and CDR2 is FQGTGA in the germline V gene. The CDR3 contains 13 residues. The CDR3: CASSTGTGYEQYF. CDR3 coding DNA: TGTGCCAGCAGCACCGGGACAGGCTACGAGCAGTACTTC.

This sequence joins TRBV6-4 and TRBJ2-2; 7 nucleotides agree with TRBD2. V was clipped by 7 bases and J by 2 bases; unmatched bases: 10. This CDR3 has 16 residues. CDR1 and CDR2 (germline): MRHNA, SNTAGT. As DNA, the CDR3 is TGTGCCAGCACGGCAGCTAGCGGCCCTAACACCGGGGAGCTGTTTTTT. Protein: CASTAASGPNTGELFF.